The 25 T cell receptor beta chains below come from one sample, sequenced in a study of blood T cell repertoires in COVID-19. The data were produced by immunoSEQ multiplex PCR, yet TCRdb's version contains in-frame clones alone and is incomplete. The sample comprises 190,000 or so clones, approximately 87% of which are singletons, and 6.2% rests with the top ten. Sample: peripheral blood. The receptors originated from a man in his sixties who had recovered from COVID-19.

CDR3 coding DNA: TGTGCCAGCAGCCAAGGTTTGGGGGCGCGTGAGCAGTTCTTC. Translated: CASSQGLGAREQFF. This chain links TRBV14 with TRBJ2-1, with D possibly TRBD1 on 6 matching bases. The CDR3 loop spans 14 amino acids. Germline values: CDR1 SGHDN, CDR2 FVKESK. Trimming left V 1 base short and J 9 bases short, with 13 bases between.

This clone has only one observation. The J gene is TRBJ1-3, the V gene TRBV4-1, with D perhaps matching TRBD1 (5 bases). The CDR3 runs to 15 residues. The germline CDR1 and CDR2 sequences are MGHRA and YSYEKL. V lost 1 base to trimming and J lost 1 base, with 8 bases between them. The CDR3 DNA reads TGCGCCAGCAGCCAAGGAGGGACTTCTGGAAACACCATATATTTT. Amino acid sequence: CASSQGGTSGNTIYF.

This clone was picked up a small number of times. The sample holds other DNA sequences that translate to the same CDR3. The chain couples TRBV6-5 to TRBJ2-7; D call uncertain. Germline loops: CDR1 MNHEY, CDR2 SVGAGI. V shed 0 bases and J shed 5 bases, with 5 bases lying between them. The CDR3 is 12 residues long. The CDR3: CASSYSSDEQYF. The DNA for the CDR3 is TGTGCCAGCAGTTACTCATCGGACGAGCAGTACTTC.

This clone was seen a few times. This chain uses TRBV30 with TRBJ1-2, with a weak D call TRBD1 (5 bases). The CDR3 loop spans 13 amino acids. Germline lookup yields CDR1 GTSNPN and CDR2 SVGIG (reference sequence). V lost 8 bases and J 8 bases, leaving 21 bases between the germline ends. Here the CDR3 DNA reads TGTGCCAGCTCCCCCCGGGGGTCGGGCGGCTACACCTTC. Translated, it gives CASSPRGSGGYTF.

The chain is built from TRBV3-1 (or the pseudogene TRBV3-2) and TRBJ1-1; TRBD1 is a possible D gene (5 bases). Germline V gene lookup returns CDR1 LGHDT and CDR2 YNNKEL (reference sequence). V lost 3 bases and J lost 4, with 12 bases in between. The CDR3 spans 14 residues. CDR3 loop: CASSQKGRTTEAFF. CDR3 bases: TGTGCCAGCAGCCAGAAGGGGAGGACCACTGAAGCTTTCTTT.

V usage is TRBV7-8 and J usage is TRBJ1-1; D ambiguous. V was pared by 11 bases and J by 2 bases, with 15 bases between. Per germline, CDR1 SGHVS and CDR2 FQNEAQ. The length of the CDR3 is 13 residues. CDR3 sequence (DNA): TGTGCCTCTGCCGTACAGCCCAACACTGAAGCTTTCTTT. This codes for CASAVQPNTEAFF.

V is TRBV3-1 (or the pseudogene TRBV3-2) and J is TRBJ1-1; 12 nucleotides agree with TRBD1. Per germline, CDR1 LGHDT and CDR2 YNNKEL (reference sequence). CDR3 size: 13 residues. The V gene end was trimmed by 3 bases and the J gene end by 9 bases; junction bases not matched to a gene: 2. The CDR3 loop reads CASSQGTGGQAFF. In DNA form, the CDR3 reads TGTGCCAGCAGCCAGGGGACAGGGGGCCAAGCTTTCTTT.

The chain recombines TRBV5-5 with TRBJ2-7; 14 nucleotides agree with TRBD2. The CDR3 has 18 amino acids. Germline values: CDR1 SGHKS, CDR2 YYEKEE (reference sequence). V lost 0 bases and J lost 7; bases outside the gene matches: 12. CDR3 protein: CASSLALTSGRARWEQYF. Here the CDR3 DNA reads TGTGCCAGCAGCTTGGCCCTGACTAGCGGGAGGGCACGGTGGGAGCAGTACTTC.

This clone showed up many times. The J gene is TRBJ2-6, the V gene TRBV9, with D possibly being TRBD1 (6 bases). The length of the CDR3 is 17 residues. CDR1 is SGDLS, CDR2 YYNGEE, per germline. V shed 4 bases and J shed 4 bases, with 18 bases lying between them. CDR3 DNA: TGTGCCAGCAGCTCATCACTACAGGGTTCGGGGGCCAACGTCCTGACTTTC. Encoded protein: CASSSSLQGSGANVLTF.

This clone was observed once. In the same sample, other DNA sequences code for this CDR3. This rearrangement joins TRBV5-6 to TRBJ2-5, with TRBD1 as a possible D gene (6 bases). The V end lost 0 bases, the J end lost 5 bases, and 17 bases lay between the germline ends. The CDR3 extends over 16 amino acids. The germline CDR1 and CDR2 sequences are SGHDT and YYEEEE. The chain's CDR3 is CASSLGGLAGRETQYF. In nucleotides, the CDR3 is TGTGCCAGCAGCTTGGGGGGGCTAGCAGGAAGGGAGACCCAGTACTTC.

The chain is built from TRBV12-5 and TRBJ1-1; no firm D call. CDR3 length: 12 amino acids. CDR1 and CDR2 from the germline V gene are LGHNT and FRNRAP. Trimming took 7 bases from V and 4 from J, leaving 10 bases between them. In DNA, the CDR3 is TGTGCTAGTGAGGAGGTGGCCACTGAAGCTTTCTTT. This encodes CASEEVATEAFF. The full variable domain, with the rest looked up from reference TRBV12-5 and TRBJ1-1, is DARVTQTPRHKVTEMGQEVTMRCQPILGHNTVFWYRQTMMQGLELLAYFRNRAPLDDSGMPKDRFSAEMPDATLATLKIQPSEPRDSAVYFCASEEVATEAFFGQGTRLTVV.

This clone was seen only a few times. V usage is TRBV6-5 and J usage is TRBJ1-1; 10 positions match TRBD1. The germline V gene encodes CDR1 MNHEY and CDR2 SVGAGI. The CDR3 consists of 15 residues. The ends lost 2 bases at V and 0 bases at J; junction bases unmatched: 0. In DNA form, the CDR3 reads TGTGCCAGCAGTTACGGGACAGGGGTGAACACTGAAGCTTTCTTT. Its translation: CASSYGTGVNTEAFF.

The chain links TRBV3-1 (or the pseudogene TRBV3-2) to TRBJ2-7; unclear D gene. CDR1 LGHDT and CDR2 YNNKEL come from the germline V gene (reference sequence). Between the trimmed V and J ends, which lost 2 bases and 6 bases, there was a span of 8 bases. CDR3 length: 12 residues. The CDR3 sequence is CASSQTASEQYF. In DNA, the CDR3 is TGTGCCAGCAGCCAAACCGCCAGCGAGCAGTACTTC.

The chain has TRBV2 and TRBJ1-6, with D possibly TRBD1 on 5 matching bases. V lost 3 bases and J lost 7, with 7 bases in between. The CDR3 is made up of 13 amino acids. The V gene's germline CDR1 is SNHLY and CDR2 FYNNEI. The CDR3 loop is CASSEGGNSPLHF. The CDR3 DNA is TGTGCCAGCAGTGAGGGGGGAAATTCACCCCTCCACTTT.

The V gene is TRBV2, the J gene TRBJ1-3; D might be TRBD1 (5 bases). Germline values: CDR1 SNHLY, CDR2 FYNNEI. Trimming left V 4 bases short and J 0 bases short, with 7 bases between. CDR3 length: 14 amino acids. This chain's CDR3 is CASSGQISGNTIYF. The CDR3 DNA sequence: TGTGCCAGCAGTGGACAGATCTCTGGAAACACCATATATTTT.

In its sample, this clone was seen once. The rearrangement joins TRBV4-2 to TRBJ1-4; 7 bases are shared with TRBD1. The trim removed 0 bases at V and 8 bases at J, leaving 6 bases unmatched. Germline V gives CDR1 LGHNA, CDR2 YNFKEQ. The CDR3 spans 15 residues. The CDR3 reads CASSQDLTGWEKLFF. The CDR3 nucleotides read TGTGCCAGCAGCCAAGACCTGACAGGGTGGGAAAAACTGTTTTTT.

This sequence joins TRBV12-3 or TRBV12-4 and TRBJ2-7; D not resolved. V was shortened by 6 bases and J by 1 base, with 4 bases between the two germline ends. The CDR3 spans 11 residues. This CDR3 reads CASSTSYEQYF. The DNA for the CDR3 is TGTGCCAGCAGCACTTCCTACGAGCAGTACTTC.

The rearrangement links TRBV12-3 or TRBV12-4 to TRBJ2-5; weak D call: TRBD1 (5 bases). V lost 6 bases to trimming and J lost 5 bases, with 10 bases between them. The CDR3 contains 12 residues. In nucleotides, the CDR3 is TGTGCCAGCAGCACTGGGGCGGAGACCCAGTACTTC. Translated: CASSTGAETQYF.

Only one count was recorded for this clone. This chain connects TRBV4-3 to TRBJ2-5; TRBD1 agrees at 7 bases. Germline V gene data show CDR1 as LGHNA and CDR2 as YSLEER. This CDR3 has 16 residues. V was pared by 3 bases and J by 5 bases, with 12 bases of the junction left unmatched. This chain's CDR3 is CASSQDSRGGLETQYF. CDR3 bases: TGCGCCAGCAGCCAGGATTCAAGAGGGGGCTTGGAGACCCAGTACTTC.

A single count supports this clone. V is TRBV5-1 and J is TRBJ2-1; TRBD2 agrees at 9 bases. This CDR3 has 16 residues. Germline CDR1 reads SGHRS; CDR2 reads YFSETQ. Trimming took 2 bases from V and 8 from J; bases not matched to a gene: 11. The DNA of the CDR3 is TGCGCCAGCAGCTTAGTCCGGGCTAGCGGGACCCATGAGCAGTTCTTC. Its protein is CASSLVRASGTHEQFF.

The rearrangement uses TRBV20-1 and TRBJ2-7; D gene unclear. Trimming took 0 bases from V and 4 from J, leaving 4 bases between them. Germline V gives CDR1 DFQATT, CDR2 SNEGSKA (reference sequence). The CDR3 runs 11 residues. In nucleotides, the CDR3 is TGCAGTGCTAGAGATATGTACGAGCAGTACTTC. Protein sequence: CSARDMYEQYF.

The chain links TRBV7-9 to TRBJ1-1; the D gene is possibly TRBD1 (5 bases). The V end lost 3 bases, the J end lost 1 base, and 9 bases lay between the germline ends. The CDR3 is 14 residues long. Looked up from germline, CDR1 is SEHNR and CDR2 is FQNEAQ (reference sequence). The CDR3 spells CASSFGQGNTEAFF. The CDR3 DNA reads TGTGCCAGCAGCTTTGGCCAGGGGAACACTGAAGCTTTCTTT.

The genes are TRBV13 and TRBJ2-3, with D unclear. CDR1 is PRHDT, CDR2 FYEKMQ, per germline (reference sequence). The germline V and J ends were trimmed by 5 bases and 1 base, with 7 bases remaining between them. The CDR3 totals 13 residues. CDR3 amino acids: CASSPVGTDTQYF. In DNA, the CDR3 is TGTGCCAGCAGCCCCGTAGGCACAGATACGCAGTATTTT.

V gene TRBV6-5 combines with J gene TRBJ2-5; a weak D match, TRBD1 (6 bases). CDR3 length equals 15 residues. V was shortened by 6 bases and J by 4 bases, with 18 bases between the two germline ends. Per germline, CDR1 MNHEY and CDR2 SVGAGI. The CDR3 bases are TGTGCCAGCAGCCCACAAGTCCAGGGGACAGAGACCCAGTACTTC. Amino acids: CASSPQVQGTETQYF.

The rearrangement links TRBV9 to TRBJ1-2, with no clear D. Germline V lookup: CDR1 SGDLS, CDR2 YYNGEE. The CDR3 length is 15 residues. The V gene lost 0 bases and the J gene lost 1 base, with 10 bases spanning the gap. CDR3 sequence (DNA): TGTGCCAGCAGCGTAGCTGAAGGGAGTAACTATGGCTACACCTTC. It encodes CASSVAEGSNYGYTF.